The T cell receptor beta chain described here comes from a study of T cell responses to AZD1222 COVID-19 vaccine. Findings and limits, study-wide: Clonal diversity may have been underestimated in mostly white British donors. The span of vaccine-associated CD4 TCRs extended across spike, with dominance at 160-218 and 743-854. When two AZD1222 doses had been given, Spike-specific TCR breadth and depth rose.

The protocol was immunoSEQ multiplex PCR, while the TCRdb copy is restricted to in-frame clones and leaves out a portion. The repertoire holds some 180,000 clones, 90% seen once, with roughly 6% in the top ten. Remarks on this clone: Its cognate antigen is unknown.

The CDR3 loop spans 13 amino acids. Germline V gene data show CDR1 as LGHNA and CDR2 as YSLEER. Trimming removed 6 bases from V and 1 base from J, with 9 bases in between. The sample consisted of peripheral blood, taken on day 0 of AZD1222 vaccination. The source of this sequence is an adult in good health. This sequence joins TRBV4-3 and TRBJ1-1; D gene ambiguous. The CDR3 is CASSRLSNTEAFF. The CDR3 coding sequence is TGCGCCAGCAGTAGACTTTCGAACACTGAAGCTTTCTTT.